This T cell receptor beta chain is from a study of T-cell reconstitution after alpha-beta-depleted transplantation in children. Unique molecular identifiers were built into the TCRbeta library. Via MiXCR, TCRdb re-called the PCR reads, giving one row per CDR3 protein. The sample carries 450,000 to 600,000 distinct CDR3 sequences, approximately 30% recorded once. Per the germline V gene, CDR1 is MNHNS and CDR2 is SASEGT. Trimming cost V 6 bases and J 5 bases, with 15 bases left between them. CDR3 length equals 14 residues. This clonotype was observed a few times. Sample: PBMCs from the stem cell graft donor, taken from the stem cell graft. The rearrangement uses TRBV6-1 and TRBJ2-3; the D call may be TRBD1 or TRBD2 (5 bases each). The receptor was isolated from a human donor who donated a stem cell graft to a child with aplastic anemia. CDR3 sequence reads: CASRRVVGVDTQYF. The CDR3 DNA follows: TGTGCCAGCAGGCGGGTCGTGGGGGTAGATACGCAGTATTTT.